The clone carrying this T cell receptor (beta chain) was detected a few times. TCRdb reprocessed the RT-PCR reads via MiXCR and lists one record per CDR3 protein. Of around 150,000 distinct CDR3 sequences listed, approximately 30% were seen once; the top ten hold around 3.2%. The entry originates in a study of patients and donors after allogeneic stem cell transplantation. The ends lost 4 bases at V and 2 bases at J; junction bases unmatched: 0. Germline assignment: CDR1 MNHEY and CDR2 SVGAGI. This CDR3 is built from 14 residues. The sequenced sample was blood, either unsorted or a sorted T cell fraction (not recorded which). The chain combines TRBV6-5 with TRBJ1-3, with 9 bases matching TRBD1. This receptor was obtained from a human donor who was either an allogeneic HSCT recipient or a stem cell or donor lymphocyte infusion donor (not recorded which). It is not recorded whose cells these are; they may come from a transplant donor. In DNA, the CDR3 is TGTGCCAGCAGTTGGACAGGGGCTGGAAACACCATATATTTT. Its translation is CASSWTGAGNTIYF.